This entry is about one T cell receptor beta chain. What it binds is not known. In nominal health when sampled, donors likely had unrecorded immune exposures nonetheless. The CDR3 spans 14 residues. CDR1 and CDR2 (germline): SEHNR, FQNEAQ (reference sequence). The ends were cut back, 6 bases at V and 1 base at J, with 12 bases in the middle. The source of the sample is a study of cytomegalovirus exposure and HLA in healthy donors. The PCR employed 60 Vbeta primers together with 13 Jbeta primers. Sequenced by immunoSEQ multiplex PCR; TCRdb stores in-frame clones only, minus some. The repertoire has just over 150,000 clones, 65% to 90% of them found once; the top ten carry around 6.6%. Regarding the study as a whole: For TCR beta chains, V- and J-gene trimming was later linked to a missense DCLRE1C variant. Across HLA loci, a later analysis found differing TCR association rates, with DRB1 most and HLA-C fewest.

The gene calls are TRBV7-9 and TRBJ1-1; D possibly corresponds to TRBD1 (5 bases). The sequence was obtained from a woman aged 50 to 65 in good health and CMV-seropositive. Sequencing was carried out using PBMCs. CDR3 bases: TGTGCCAGCAGAGCTTCCGGGGGGAACACTGAAGCTTTCTTT. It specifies CASRASGGNTEAFF.